This entry describes one T cell receptor beta chain. At one boundary the junction diverges from the germline segment, which might be a read error. This sample was included in a study of blood T cell repertoires in COVID-19. Looking at the study overall: Samples of COVID-19 (acute and convalescent) were obtained from the United States, Italy and Spain.

The repertoire was sequenced with immunoSEQ multiplex PCR; TCRdb's copy has only in-frame clones and lacks some. Among some 240,000 clones listed, 85% to 90% were seen once. CDR3 length: 17 amino acids. Germline values: CDR1 MNHNS, CDR2 SASEGT. The source of this sequence is a woman between 35 and 50 years old who had recovered from COVID-19. The chain couples TRBV6-1 to TRBJ1-3; D uncertain. Specimen: peripheral blood. CDR3: CASREVGDFGTGNTIYF. As DNA, the CDR3 is TGTGCCAGCAGAGAAGTCGGAGACTTCGGCACTGGAAACACCATATATTTT.